The source of this T cell receptor (beta chain) is a study of blood T cell repertoires in COVID-19. Methods used by the authors: The authors estimated nucleated cell counts from reference gene primer amplification. Assay used: immunoSEQ multiplex PCR; TCRdb lists only in-frame clones, some missing. V, J and clone size were drawn from that table, and D and trimming were deduced from the DNA. The table has about 180,000 clones, around 87% seen once. V trimming: 6 bases; J trimming: 8 bases; junction bases outside the gene matches: 6. The germline V gene encodes CDR1 SGHTA and CDR2 FQGNSA. The CDR3 runs 13 residues.

This clonotype originated in a man between 60 and 70 years old with COVID-19, enrolled during active disease. V gene TRBV7-2 combines with J gene TRBJ1-1; TRBD1 agrees at 10 bases. The sample was peripheral blood. CDR3 coding DNA: TGTGCCAGCAGAGGACAGGGGGGTCTGGAAGCTTTCTTT. Translated, it gives CASRGQGGLEAFF.